These T cell receptor beta chains were read from a single sample in a study of T cell clones after liver transplantation. Sequenced by immunoSEQ multiplex PCR; TCRdb stores in-frame clones only, minus some. Of about 99,000 clones in the sample, about 81% are singletons; the top ten hold approximately 2.8%. The sample was CD4+ T cells from blood, taken around 4 years after liver transplant. The receptors derive from a human patient who received a liver transplant. The T cells may come from the graft donor. Each CDR3 is given without its conserved first and last residue. Each record gives: V gene, J gene, D gene, CDR3 protein. A D gene is named only where the DNA matches it firmly.

TRBV5-6	TRBJ2-7	-	ASSLAATTYEQY
TRBV6-5	TRBJ2-7	-	ASSYGSEQY
TRBV5-1	TRBJ1-1	-	ASRGRLNTEAF
TRBV11-2	TRBJ2-7	-	ASSLKYEQY
TRBV28	TRBJ2-7	TRBD2	ALGAGVGYEQY
TRBV10-3	TRBJ2-7	TRBD2	AISVGGARVDEQY
TRBV19	TRBJ1-1	-	ASSIVGTGGEAF
TRBV9	TRBJ2-7	-	ASSPNHYEQY
TRBV6-1	TRBJ1-1	-	ASSGAAF
TRBV19	TRBJ2-7	-	ASSIQSGLSSYEQY
TRBV10-1	TRBJ1-1	TRBD1	ASSDRDRGPDYREAF
TRBV7-2	TRBJ2-3	-	ASSLGQTDTQY
TRBV5-1	TRBJ2-4	-	ASSQGTAGKNIQY
TRBV4-2	TRBJ2-1	TRBD1	ASSQDWVGDRGGNEQF
TRBV14	TRBJ2-5	-	ASSQDIPQETQY
TRBV7-9	TRBJ2-7	-	ASSDPPSVEQY
TRBV28	TRBJ2-2	-	ASSWTRSGTGELF
TRBV28	TRBJ1-1	TRBD1	ASSFVQGATF
TRBV19	TRBJ2-3	TRBD1	ASSVRTGVTPDTQY
TRBV7-9	TRBJ2-2	TRBD2	ASSPTSALGGELF
TRBV27	TRBJ2-2	-	ASSSTRGRYTGELF
TRBV4-1	TRBJ2-1	TRBD2	ASSQERSGRPNEQF
TRBV9	TRBJ1-4	TRBD1	ASSPRNRGEKLF
TRBV5-6	TRBJ2-3	TRBD2	ASSSESGRSTDTQY
TRBV28	TRBJ2-7	TRBD1	ASSFSGGARGEQY
TRBV7-2	TRBJ1-1	TRBD1	ASSFPLDRANTEAF
TRBV27	TRBJ2-7	-	ASSFYPTYEQY
TRBV6-5	TRBJ1-2	-	ASSYSIRPGGYT
TRBV5-4	TRBJ2-7	TRBD2	ASSLELAGPYEQY
TRBV5-1	TRBJ2-1	-	ASSENSYNEQF
TRBV19	TRBJ1-1	TRBD1	ASSSWDRVAEAF
TRBV6-1	TRBJ1-1	TRBD1	ASSEPGTGGREAF
TRBV19	TRBJ2-3	TRBD2	ASTARVGAGGLRDTQY
TRBV28	TRBJ1-1	-	ASSLPLQGQNTEAF
TRBV9	TRBJ2-3	-	ASSVAAGGTTDTQY
TRBV27	-	TRBD1	ASSLYRDRSYEQY
TRBV5-1	TRBJ2-1	-	ASSRLTGAIGEQF
TRBV6-1	TRBJ1-3	-	ASSEFDRSSGNTIY
TRBV7-9	TRBJ2-7	-	ASSLDLTRDEQY
TRBV11-2	TRBJ2-7	-	ASSSSAYEQY
TRBV2	TRBJ2-5	TRBD1	ASSRTGGQETQY
TRBV19	TRBJ1-1	TRBD1	ATDLSTGAGTEAF
TRBV19	TRBJ1-4	-	ASRDLTGDEKLF
TRBV7-2	TRBJ1-2	-	ASSLRAGGYT
TRBV28	TRBJ2-3	TRBD2	ASRKGGSSSTDTQY
TRBV7-4	TRBJ2-2	-	ASSGPGGQSNTGELF
TRBV5-1	TRBJ2-7	TRBD1	ASSAGGTGPYEQY
TRBV5-4	TRBJ1-5	-	ASSLQGSNQPQH
TRBV12-5	TRBJ2-1	-	ASGLVQVRYNEQF
TRBV5-4	TRBJ2-5	-	ASSPPGQETQY
TRBV12-5	TRBJ2-3	-	ASGLIPLGEMGTDTQY
TRBV18	TRBJ1-2	-	ASSNLDNNYGYT
TRBV27	TRBJ1-4	-	ASSLQGLMSEKLF
TRBV5-1	TRBJ2-2	TRBD1	ASSLGWTGGRTGELF
TRBV5-4	TRBJ2-2	-	ASSWRNRKTTGELF